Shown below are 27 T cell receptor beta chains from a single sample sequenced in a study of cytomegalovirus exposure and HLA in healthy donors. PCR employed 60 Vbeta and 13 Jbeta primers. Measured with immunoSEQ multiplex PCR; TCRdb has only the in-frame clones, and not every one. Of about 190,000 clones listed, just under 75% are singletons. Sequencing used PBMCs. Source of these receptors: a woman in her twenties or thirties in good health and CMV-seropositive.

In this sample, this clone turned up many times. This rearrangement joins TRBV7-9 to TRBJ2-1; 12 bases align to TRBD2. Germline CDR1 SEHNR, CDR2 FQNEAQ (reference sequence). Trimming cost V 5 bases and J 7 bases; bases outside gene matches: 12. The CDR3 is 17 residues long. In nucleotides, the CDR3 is TGTGCCAGCAGCCCAGCCCGACTAGCGGGAGTGGTAAATGAGCAGTTCTTC. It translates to CASSPARLAGVVNEQFF.

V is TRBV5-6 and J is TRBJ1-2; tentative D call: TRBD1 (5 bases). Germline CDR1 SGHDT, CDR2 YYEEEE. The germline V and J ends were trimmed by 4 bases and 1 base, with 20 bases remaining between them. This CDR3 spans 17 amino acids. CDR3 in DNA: TGTGCCAGCAGCCGGTTGGCAGGGTGGGAATATAACTATGGCTACACCTTC. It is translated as CASSRLAGWEYNYGYTF. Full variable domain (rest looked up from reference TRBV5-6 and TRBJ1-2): DAGVTQSPTHLIKTRGQQVTLRCSPKSGHDTVSWYQQALGQGPQFIFQYYEEEERQRGNFPDRFSGHQFPNYSSELNVNALLLGDSALYLCASSRLAGWEYNYGYTFGSGTRLTVV.

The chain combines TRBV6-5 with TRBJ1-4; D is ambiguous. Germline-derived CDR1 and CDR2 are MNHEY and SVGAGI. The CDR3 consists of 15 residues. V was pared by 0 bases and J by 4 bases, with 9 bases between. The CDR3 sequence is CASSYSTAGNEKLFF. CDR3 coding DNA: TGTGCCAGCAGTTACTCGACCGCGGGTAATGAAAAACTGTTTTTT.

The CDR3 region is CASSPQTGGSTEAFF. The CDR3 bases are TGTGCCAGCTCACCTCAAACAGGGGGGAGCACTGAAGCTTTCTTT. This chain links TRBV18 with TRBJ1-1; 8 bases line up with TRBD1. Germline CDR1 reads KGHSH; CDR2 reads LQKENI. V shed 3 bases and J 4 bases; nucleotides not matched to a gene: 7. CDR3 length: 15 amino acids.

CDR3 coding DNA: TGTGCCAGCAGCGACGCAGCGTCTAATACGCAGTATTTT. Protein product: CASSDAASNTQYF. The rearrangement uses TRBV5-4 and TRBJ2-3; D gene uncertain. Deletions cut 4 bases from V and 7 bases from J, with 13 bases between. This CDR3 is 13 amino acids long. Germline CDR1 SGHNT, CDR2 YYREEE (reference sequence).

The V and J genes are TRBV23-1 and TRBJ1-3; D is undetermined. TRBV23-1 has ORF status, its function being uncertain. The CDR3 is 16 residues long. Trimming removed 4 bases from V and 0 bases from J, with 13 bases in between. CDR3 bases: TGCGCCAGCAGTCCGAGGCACGGTAGCTCTGGAAACACCATATATTTT. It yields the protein CASSPRHGSSGNTIYF.

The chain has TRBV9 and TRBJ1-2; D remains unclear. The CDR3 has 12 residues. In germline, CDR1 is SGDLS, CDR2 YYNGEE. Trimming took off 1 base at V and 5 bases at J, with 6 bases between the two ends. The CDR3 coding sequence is TGTGCCAGCAGCGTAACACCTTATGGCTACACCTTC. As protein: CASSVTPYGYTF.

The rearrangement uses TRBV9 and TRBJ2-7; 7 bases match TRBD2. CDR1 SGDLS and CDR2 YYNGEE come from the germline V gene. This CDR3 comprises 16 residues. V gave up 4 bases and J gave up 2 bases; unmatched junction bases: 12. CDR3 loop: CASSPQASSGPYEQYF. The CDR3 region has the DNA TGTGCCAGCAGCCCCCAGGCGAGTAGCGGGCCCTACGAGCAGTACTTC.

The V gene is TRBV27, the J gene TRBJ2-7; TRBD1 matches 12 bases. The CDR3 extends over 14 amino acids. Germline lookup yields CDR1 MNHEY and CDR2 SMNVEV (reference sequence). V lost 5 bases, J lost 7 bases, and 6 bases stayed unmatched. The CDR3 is CASSAGTGGREQYF. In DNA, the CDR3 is TGTGCCAGCAGTGCCGGGACAGGGGGCCGGGAGCAGTACTTC.

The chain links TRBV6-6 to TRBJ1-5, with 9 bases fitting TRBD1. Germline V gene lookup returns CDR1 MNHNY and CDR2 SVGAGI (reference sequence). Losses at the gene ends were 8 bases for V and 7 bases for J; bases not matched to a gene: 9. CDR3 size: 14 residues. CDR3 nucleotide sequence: TGTGCCAGCGTCCTTACAGGGGGCGGCCAGCCCCAGCATTTT. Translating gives CASVLTGGGQPQHF.

The CDR3 region has the DNA TGTGCCAGCAGTTCCGGGACAGGGGCCTACGAGCAGTACTTC. Translating gives CASSSGTGAYEQYF. The rearrangement links TRBV7-9 to TRBJ2-7; 10 bases fit TRBD1. V was clipped by 6 bases and J by 2 bases; unmatched bases: 4. The CDR3 is 14 residues long. Germline CDR1 is SEHNR and CDR2 is FQNEAQ (reference sequence).

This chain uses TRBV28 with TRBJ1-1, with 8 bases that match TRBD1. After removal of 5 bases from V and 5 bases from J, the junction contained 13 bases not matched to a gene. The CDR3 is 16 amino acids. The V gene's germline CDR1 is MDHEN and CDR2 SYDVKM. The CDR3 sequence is CASSRTGRIGGTEAFF. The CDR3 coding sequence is TGTGCCAGCAGTAGGACAGGGAGGATTGGGGGAACTGAAGCTTTCTTT.

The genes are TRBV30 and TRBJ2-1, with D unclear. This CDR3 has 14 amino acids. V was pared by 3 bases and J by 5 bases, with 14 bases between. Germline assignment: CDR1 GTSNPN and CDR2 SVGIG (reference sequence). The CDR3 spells CAWRPTRRHNEQFF. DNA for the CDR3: TGTGCCTGGAGGCCAACGAGGCGGCACAATGAGCAGTTCTTC.

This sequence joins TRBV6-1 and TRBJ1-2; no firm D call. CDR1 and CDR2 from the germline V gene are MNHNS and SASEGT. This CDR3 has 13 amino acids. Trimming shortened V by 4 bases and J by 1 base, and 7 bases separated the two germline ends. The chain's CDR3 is CASSASLNYGYTF. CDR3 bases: TGTGCCAGCAGTGCCTCCCTTAACTATGGCTACACCTTC.

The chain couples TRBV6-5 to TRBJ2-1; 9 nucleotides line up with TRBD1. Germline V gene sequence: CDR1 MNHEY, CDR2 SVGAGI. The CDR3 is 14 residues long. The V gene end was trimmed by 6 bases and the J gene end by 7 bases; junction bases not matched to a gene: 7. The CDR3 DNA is TGTGCCAGCAGCCGGGACAGGGTTATGAATGAGCAGTTCTTC. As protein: CASSRDRVMNEQFF.

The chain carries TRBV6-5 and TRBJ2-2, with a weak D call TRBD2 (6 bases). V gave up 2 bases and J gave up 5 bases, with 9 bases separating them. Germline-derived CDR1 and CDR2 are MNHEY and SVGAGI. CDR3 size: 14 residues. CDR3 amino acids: CASSYGRGTGELFF. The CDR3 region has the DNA TGTGCCAGCAGTTACGGGCGGGGTACCGGGGAGCTGTTTTTT.

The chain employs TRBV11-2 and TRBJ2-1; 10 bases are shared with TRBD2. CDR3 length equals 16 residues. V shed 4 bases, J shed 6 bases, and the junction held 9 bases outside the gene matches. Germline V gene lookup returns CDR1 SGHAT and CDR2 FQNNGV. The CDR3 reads CASSWLAGGGSNEQFF. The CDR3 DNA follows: TGTGCCAGCAGCTGGTTAGCGGGAGGAGGCTCCAATGAGCAGTTCTTC.

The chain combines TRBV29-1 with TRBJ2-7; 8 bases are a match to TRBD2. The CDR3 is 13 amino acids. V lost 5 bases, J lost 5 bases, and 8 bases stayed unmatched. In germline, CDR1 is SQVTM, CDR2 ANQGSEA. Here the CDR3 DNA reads TGCAGCGTTCGGGGGGGACCCAACAACGAGCAGTACTTC. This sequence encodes CSVRGGPNNEQYF.

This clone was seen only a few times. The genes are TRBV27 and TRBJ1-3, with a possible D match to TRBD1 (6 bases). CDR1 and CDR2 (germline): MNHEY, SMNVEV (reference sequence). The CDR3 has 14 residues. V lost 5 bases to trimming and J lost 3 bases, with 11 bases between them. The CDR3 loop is CASSAQGYGNTIYF. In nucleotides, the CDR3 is TGTGCCAGCAGTGCACAGGGCTATGGAAACACCATATATTTT.

This CDR3 reads CATSTTEKKNTEAFF. The CDR3 bases are TGTGCCACCAGTACTACCGAAAAAAAGAACACTGAAGCTTTCTTT. V usage is TRBV15 and J usage is TRBJ1-1; D is ambiguous. V lost 6 bases, J lost 1 base, and 15 bases lay in between. This CDR3 comprises 15 residues. From germline, CDR1 is LNHNV and CDR2 YYDKDF (reference sequence).

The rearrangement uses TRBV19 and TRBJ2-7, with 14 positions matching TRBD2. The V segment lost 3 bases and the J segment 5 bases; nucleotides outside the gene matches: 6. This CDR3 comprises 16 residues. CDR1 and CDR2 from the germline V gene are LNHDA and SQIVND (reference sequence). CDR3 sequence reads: CASSMTSGRAWDEQYF. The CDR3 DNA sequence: TGTGCCAGTAGTATGACTAGCGGGAGGGCTTGGGACGAGCAGTACTTC.

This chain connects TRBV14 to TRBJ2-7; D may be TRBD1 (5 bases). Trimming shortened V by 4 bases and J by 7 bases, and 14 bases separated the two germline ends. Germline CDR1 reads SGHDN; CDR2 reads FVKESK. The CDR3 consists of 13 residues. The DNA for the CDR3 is TGTGCCAGCAGCCTCCTGGGGCTAGGGGAGCAGTACTTC. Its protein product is CASSLLGLGEQYF. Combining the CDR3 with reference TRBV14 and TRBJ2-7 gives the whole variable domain EAGVTQFPSHSVIEKGQTVTLRCDPISGHDNLYWYRRVMGKEIKFLLHFVKESKQDESGMPNNRFLAERTGGTYSTLKVQPAELEDSGVYFCASSLLGLGEQYFGPGTRLTVT.

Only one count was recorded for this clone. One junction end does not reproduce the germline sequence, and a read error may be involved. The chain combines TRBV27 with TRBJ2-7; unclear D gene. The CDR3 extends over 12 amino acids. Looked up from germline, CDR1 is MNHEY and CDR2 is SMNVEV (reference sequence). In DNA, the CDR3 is TGTGCCAGCAGTTTAAAGCGTTACGAGCGGTACTTC. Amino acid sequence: CASSLKRYERYF.

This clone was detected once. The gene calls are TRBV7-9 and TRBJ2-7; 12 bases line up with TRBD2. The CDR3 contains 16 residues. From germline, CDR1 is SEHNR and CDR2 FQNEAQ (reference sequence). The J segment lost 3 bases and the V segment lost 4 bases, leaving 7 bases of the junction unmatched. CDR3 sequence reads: CASSWGLAGSVYEQYF. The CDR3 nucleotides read TGTGCCAGCAGCTGGGGACTAGCGGGTTCCGTCTACGAGCAGTACTTC.

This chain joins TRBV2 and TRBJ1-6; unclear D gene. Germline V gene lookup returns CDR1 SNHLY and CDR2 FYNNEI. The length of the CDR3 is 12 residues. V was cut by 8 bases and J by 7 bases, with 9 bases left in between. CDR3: CASETPNSPLHF. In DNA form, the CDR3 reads TGTGCCAGCGAAACACCCAATTCACCCCTCCACTTT.

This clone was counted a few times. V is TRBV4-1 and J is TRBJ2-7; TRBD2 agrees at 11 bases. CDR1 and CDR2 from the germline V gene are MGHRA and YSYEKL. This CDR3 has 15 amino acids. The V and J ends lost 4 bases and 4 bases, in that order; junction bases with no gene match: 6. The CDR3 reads CASSPIAGGPYEQYF. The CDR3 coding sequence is TGCGCCAGCAGCCCGATAGCGGGAGGGCCATACGAGCAGTACTTC.

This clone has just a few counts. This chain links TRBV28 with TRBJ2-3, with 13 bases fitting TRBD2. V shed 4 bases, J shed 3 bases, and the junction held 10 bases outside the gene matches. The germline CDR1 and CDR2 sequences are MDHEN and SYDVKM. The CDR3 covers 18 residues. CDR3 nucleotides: TGTGCCAGCAGTTCAACAATAGGACTAGCGGGAGATACAGATACGCAGTATTTT. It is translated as CASSSTIGLAGDTDTQYF.